The 29 T cell receptor beta chains below all came from one sample that was sequenced in a study of shared clonotypes between healthy human individuals. Profiling relied on immunoSEQ multiplex PCR, and the TCRdb table lists in-frame clones only, not all of them. The data show roughly 1,600,000 clones, with approximately 98.5% seen just once and approximately 0.4% held by the top ten. The sample comprised naive CD4+ T cells sorted from blood. The sample's subset: CD45RA+ positively selected. These receptors originate from a man younger than 45 in good health.

The chain carries TRBV5-4 and TRBJ2-1, with a possible D match to TRBD2 (5 bases). Germline V gene data show CDR1 as SGHNT and CDR2 as YYREEE (reference sequence). Trimming cost V 4 bases and J 8 bases, with 13 bases left between them. This CDR3 has 13 residues. CDR3 region: CASSRGGVDEQFF. The CDR3 DNA follows: TGTGCCAGCAGCCGAGGAGGCGTTGATGAGCAGTTCTTC.

The chain has TRBV13 and TRBJ2-5; D might be TRBD1 or TRBD2, each matching 5 bases. V lost 3 bases and J lost 1, with 6 bases in between. Germline CDR1 and CDR2: PRHDT and FYEKMQ (reference sequence). CDR3 length: 13 residues. The CDR3 protein is CASSLRGQETQYF. The CDR3 coding sequence is TGTGCCAGCAGCTTGAGGGGCCAAGAGACCCAGTACTTC. The whole variable domain, filled in from reference TRBV13 and TRBJ2-5, reads AAGVIQSPRHLIKEKRETATLKCYPIPRHDTVYWYQQGPGQDPQFLISFYEKMQSDKGSIPDRFSAQQFSDYHSELNMSSLELGDSALYFCASSLRGQETQYFGPGTRLLVL.

The rearrangement joins TRBV7-2 to TRBJ2-7; 9 bases fit TRBD1. V gave up 4 bases and J gave up 3 bases; unmatched junction bases: 10. Germline values: CDR1 SGHTA, CDR2 FQGNSA. This CDR3 region has 16 residues. CDR3: CASSSSPGQGLYEQYF. The CDR3 DNA reads TGTGCCAGCAGCTCATCGCCGGGACAGGGACTCTACGAGCAGTACTTC. The entire variable domain, with the rest obtained from reference TRBV7-2 and TRBJ2-7, is as follows: GAGVSQSPSNKVTEKGKDVELRCDPISGHTALYWYRQSLGQGLEFLIYFQGNSAPDKSGLPSDRFSAERTGGSVSTLTIQRTQQEDSAVYLCASSSSPGQGLYEQYFGPGTRLTVT.

The CDR3 DNA is TGTGCCAGCAGCTCAGGACAGGGAGCCCCTTCCGACACTGAAGCTTTCTTT. Amino acids: CASSSGQGAPSDTEAFF. This chain connects TRBV11-2 to TRBJ1-1; 8 nucleotides line up with TRBD1. V was clipped by 4 bases and J by 3 bases; unmatched bases: 13. Germline V gene data show CDR1 as SGHAT and CDR2 as FQNNGV. The CDR3 contains 17 residues.

This clone has a single count. The chain employs TRBV6-4 and TRBJ2-1; D call uncertain. The CDR3 totals 15 residues. Germline V gives CDR1 MRHNA, CDR2 SNTAGT. The V and J ends lost 4 bases and 0 bases respectively, with 10 bases between them. The CDR3, as DNA: TGTGCCAGCAGTGGCGATCTCAGCTCCTACAATGAGCAGTTCTTC. This encodes CASSGDLSSYNEQFF.

This chain joins TRBV5-1 and TRBJ2-2, with D possibly being TRBD1 or TRBD2 (5 bases each). The CDR3 runs to 16 residues. V was trimmed by 4 bases and J by 4 bases, leaving 17 bases between them. Germline V gene data show CDR1 as SGHRS and CDR2 as YFSETQ. CDR3 sequence: CASSVGPSEATGELFF. Here the CDR3 DNA reads TGCGCCAGCAGCGTGGGACCTTCGGAAGCCACCGGGGAGCTGTTTTTT.

The chain uses TRBV5-1 and TRBJ2-5, with a weak D call TRBD2 (6 bases). Trimming took off 2 bases at V and 5 bases at J, with 13 bases between the two ends. Germline loops: CDR1 SGHRS, CDR2 YFSETQ. This CDR3 contains 14 residues. The CDR3 coding sequence is TGCGCCAGCAGCTTAGGGCGGGGAACGGAGACCCAGTACTTC. Translating gives CASSLGRGTETQYF.

The genes are TRBV30 and TRBJ2-5, with TRBD1 identical over 12 bases. V dropped 2 bases and J dropped 4; count of bases not matched to a gene: 2. Per the germline V gene, CDR1 is GTSNPN and CDR2 is SVGIG (reference sequence). The length of the CDR3 is 14 residues. As DNA, the CDR3 is TGTGCCTGGAGTTGGGACAGGGGGCTAGAGACCCAGTACTTC. Translation: CAWSWDRGLETQYF.

V usage is TRBV7-9 and J usage is TRBJ2-7, with no clear D. The CDR3 runs to 14 residues. CDR1 is SEHNR and CDR2 is FQNEAQ in the germline V gene (reference sequence). The ends were cut back, 6 bases at V and 2 bases at J, with 14 bases in the middle. As DNA, the CDR3 is TGTGCCAGCAGTTCCCCACTTAGGACCTACGAGCAGTACTTC. Its protein is CASSSPLRTYEQYF.

V and J are TRBV5-1 and TRBJ2-5; tentative D call: TRBD1 (6 bases). The CDR3 runs to 13 residues. The germline gives CDR1 SGHRS, CDR2 YFSETQ. V was pared by 3 bases and J by 4 bases, with 10 bases between. The CDR3 here is CASSSQGRETQYF. The DNA of the CDR3 is TGCGCCAGCAGCTCACAGGGACGAGAGACCCAGTACTTC.

CDR3 region: CASSHDTTEAFF. Here the CDR3 DNA reads TGTGCCAGCAGTCATGACACCACTGAAGCTTTCTTT. The genes are TRBV6-6 and TRBJ1-1, with D hard to call. Germline V lookup: CDR1 MNHNY, CDR2 SVGAGI (reference sequence). The CDR3 sequence is 12 residues long. The V end was cut by 5 bases, the J end by 4 bases, with 8 bases between.

The rearrangement links TRBV4-2 to TRBJ2-2; D possibly uses TRBD1 or TRBD2 (6 bases each). CDR1 and CDR2 from the germline V gene are LGHNA and YNFKEQ. This CDR3 comprises 20 residues. The V end lost 3 bases, the J end lost 6 bases, and 29 bases lay between the germline ends. In nucleotides, the CDR3 is TGTGCCAGCAGCCAGTATCAAAAGGGGGAGGTAGGGGCAAACGCCGGGGAGCTGTTTTTT. Translated, it gives CASSQYQKGEVGANAGELFF.

This chain joins TRBV7-2 and TRBJ2-7; 7 nucleotides match TRBD1. V shed 4 bases and J 3 bases; nucleotides not matched to a gene: 6. Germline CDR1 is SGHTA and CDR2 is FQGNSA. CDR3 size: 14 residues. The CDR3 spells CASSSTGQIYEQYF. The CDR3 nucleotides read TGTGCCAGCAGCTCCACGGGACAGATCTACGAGCAGTACTTC. The whole variable domain, remainder taken from reference TRBV7-2 and TRBJ2-7, is GAGVSQSPSNKVTEKGKDVELRCDPISGHTALYWYRQSLGQGLEFLIYFQGNSAPDKSGLPSDRFSAERTGGSVSTLTIQRTQQEDSAVYLCASSSTGQIYEQYFGPGTRLTVT.

This rearrangement joins TRBV11-3 to TRBJ2-3, with a tentative D call TRBD1 (5 bases). This CDR3 is built from 15 residues. The germline V gene has CDR1 SGHNT and CDR2 YENEEA. V was clipped by 4 bases and J by 1 base, with 12 bases between them. CDR3 sequence (DNA): TGTGCCAGCAGCTCCAGTGACAGACGCACAGATACGCAGTATTTT. Protein: CASSSSDRRTDTQYF.

The V and J genes are TRBV6-5 and TRBJ1-2; the D gene is possibly TRBD1 (5 bases). Per germline, CDR1 MNHEY and CDR2 SVGAGI. Trimming stripped 2 bases from V and 8 bases from J, with 15 bases between. The CDR3 extends over 14 amino acids. The CDR3 coding sequence is TGTGCCAGCAGTTACGCTCAGGGTCGGGAGGGCTACACCTTC. Protein: CASSYAQGREGYTF.

J is TRBJ1-1 and V is TRBV19; tentatively, D is TRBD1 (6 bases). Germline values: CDR1 LNHDA, CDR2 SQIVND (reference sequence). V was trimmed by 6 bases and J by 3 bases, leaving 17 bases between them. CDR3 length equals 15 residues. CDR3 in DNA: TGTGCCAGTAGCCGCCGGGGGGCGGTAGACACTGAAGCTTTCTTT. Translation: CASSRRGAVDTEAFF.

The V call is TRBV5-6, the J call TRBJ2-1; 11 bases line up with TRBD2. Per the germline V gene, CDR1 is SGHDT and CDR2 is YYEEEE. This CDR3 comprises 15 residues. Trimming took 5 bases from V and 9 from J; bases not matched to a gene: 10. For the CDR3, the DNA is TGTGCCAGCAGAGGTCTAGCGGGAGGTATAGTTGAGCAGTTCTTC. It encodes CASRGLAGGIVEQFF.

A note on this clone: The same CDR3 also results from other DNA sequences found in this sample. V gene TRBV29-1 combines with J gene TRBJ2-7; TRBD2 might be the D (5 bases). Deletions cut 5 bases from V and 0 bases from J, with 11 bases between. The CDR3 sequence is 13 residues long. Per germline, CDR1 SQVTM and CDR2 ANQGSEA. The CDR3 protein is CSVRGRVSYEQYF. The CDR3 DNA reads as TGCAGCGTTCGGGGAAGGGTCTCCTACGAGCAGTACTTC.

This clone was detected only once. The chain has TRBV5-1 and TRBJ1-1; 7 bases match TRBD1. The CDR3 is 16 residues long. V gave up 3 bases and J gave up 0 bases; unmatched junction bases: 8. Germline V gene sequence: CDR1 SGHRS, CDR2 YFSETQ. CDR3 sequence: CASSSGTVPMNTEAFF. The CDR3 region has the DNA TGCGCCAGCAGCTCCGGGACAGTTCCCATGAACACTGAAGCTTTCTTT.

The gene calls are TRBV30 and TRBJ2-7; D not certain. This CDR3 has 12 residues. V lost 2 bases and J lost 2, with 7 bases in between. Germline V CDR1 and CDR2: GTSNPN, SVGIG (reference sequence). The CDR3 reads CAWSTLAYEQYF. The CDR3 DNA sequence: TGTGCCTGGAGTACTCTAGCCTACGAGCAGTACTTC.

V usage is TRBV18 and J usage is TRBJ2-1; 11 nucleotides agree with TRBD2. V dropped 6 bases and J dropped 2; count of bases not matched to a gene: 3. The germline CDR1 and CDR2 sequences are KGHSH and LQKENI. The CDR3 totals 15 residues. The CDR3: CASSLSGRAYNEQFF. The CDR3 region has the DNA TGTGCCAGCTCCCTTAGCGGGAGGGCCTACAATGAGCAGTTCTTC.

Concerning this clone: This same CDR3 is encoded by further DNA sequences in the sample. The chain combines TRBV19 with TRBJ1-1; D is ambiguous. Germline V gene data show CDR1 as LNHDA and CDR2 as SQIVND (reference sequence). V lost 1 base, J lost 1 base, and 4 bases lay in between. The CDR3 extends over 13 amino acids. CDR3 residues: CASSIVSNTEAFF. The DNA of the CDR3 is TGTGCCAGTAGTATAGTTTCGAACACTGAAGCTTTCTTT.

This clone appeared a few times. The J gene is TRBJ2-1, the V gene TRBV2, with D possibly being TRBD2 (6 bases). Germline CDR1 SNHLY, CDR2 FYNNEI. The CDR3 length is 13 residues. Deletions cut 4 bases from V and 4 bases from J, with 8 bases between. The CDR3 DNA sequence: TGTGCCAGCAGTGTACTAGCTTACAATGAGCAGTTCTTC. This translates into CASSVLAYNEQFF.

The chain recombines TRBV7-9 with TRBJ2-1; D call uncertain. With 6 bases removed from V and 0 bases from J, the gap between germline ends came to 24 bases. The CDR3 is made up of 19 amino acids. Germline V gives CDR1 SEHNR, CDR2 FQNEAQ (reference sequence). This CDR3 reads CASSQESFGGISSYNEQFF. The DNA of the CDR3 is TGTGCCAGCAGTCAGGAATCCTTCGGCGGAATTAGCTCCTACAATGAGCAGTTCTTC.

V usage is TRBV19 and J usage is TRBJ1-2; D gene uncertain. The germline V gene has CDR1 LNHDA and CDR2 SQIVND (reference sequence). The CDR3 extends over 12 amino acids. V was cut by 8 bases and J by 0 bases, with 7 bases left in between. This CDR3 is CASRKANYGYTF. The CDR3 coding sequence is TGTGCCAGTCGTAAGGCTAACTATGGCTACACCTTC. Filled out from reference TRBV19 and TRBJ1-2, the complete variable domain reads DGGITQSPKYLFRKEGQNVTLSCEQNLNHDAMYWYRQDPGQGLRLIYYSQIVNDFQKGDIAEGYSVSREKKESFPLTVTSAQKNPTAFYLCASRKANYGYTFGSGTRLTVV.

The chain couples TRBV27 to TRBJ2-7, with D unresolved. The CDR3 extends over 12 amino acids. V shed 2 bases and J shed 5 bases, with 7 bases lying between them. Germline CDR1 is MNHEY and CDR2 is SMNVEV (reference sequence). For the CDR3, the DNA is TGTGCCAGCAGTTTACCCCCCAACGAGCAGTACTTC. It is translated as CASSLPPNEQYF.

V gene TRBV29-1 combines with J gene TRBJ1-3, with a weak D call TRBD1 (6 bases). This CDR3 is built from 14 residues. The V end lost 5 bases, the J end lost 8 bases, and 19 bases lay between the germline ends. From germline, CDR1 is SQVTM and CDR2 ANQGSEA. The DNA for the CDR3 is TGCAGCGTTAGTGGGGCAGGGGTTATCCACACCATATATTTT. It encodes CSVSGAGVIHTIYF.

This chain uses TRBV5-1 with TRBJ2-5, with 10 bases identical to TRBD1. J lost 5 bases, V lost 4 bases, and 5 bases had no gene match. The CDR3 spans 14 residues. CDR1 SGHRS and CDR2 YFSETQ come from the germline V gene. CDR3 in DNA: TGCGCCAGCAGCCTGGGGACAGGGGCGGAGACCCAGTACTTC. Translation gives CASSLGTGAETQYF.

This chain uses TRBV7-2 with TRBJ2-3; tentatively, D is TRBD1 (6 bases). From germline, CDR1 is SGHTA and CDR2 FQGNSA. Between the trimmed V and J ends, which lost 4 bases and 7 bases, there was a span of 9 bases. The CDR3 consists of 12 residues. CDR3 sequence: CASSSQGYTQYF. Here the CDR3 DNA reads TGTGCCAGCAGCTCTCAGGGGTATACGCAGTATTTT.